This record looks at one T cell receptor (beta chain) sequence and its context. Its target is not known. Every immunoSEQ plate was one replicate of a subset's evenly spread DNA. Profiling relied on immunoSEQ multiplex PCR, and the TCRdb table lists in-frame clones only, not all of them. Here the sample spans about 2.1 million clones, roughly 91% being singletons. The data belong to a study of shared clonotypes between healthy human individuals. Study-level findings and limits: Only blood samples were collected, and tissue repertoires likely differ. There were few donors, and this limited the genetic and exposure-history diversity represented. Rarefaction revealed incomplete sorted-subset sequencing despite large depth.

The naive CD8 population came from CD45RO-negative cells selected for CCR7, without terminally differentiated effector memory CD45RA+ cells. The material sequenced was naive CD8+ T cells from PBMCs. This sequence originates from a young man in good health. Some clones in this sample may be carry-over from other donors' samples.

Here the CDR3 reads CASSLIRGTFDEQYF. CDR3 bases: TGTGCCAGCAGTTTAATCCGAGGGACATTCGACGAGCAGTACTTC. The rearrangement joins TRBV28 to TRBJ2-7; D perhaps matches TRBD1 (6 bases). The CDR3 has 15 amino acids. Germline-derived CDR1 and CDR2 are MDHEN and SYDVKM. V was pared by 2 bases and J by 5 bases, with 16 bases between.